Listed here are 18 T cell receptor beta chains from one sample, sequenced in a study of glioma-infiltrating T cells after dendritic cell vaccination listed by TCRdb under 2016. The sample's time point label, in plain terms: after dendritic cell vaccination, including at tumor progression/relapse. The library was generated by the immunoSEQ multiplex PCR assay. The table comes from immuneACCESS by way of TCRdb, which keeps in-frame sequences with V and J called. Part of the clones is missing from these tables; in studies checked, under half for an unresolved V gene and the rest for unknown reasons. Within this sample are 90,000 to 110,000 clones, with around 90% of them counted one time only. Roughly 3% of the sample rests with the top ten. The sequencing used blood, collected after dendritic cell vaccination. The receptors here all came from a human donor with glioblastoma.

The chain links TRBV6-1 to TRBJ1-5, with D hard to call. Germline assignment: CDR1 MNHNS and CDR2 SASEGT. CDR3 length: 15 residues. The V gene lost 3 bases and the J gene lost 0 bases, with 9 bases spanning the gap. CDR3 sequence: CASSDEIYSNQPQHF. The CDR3 region has the DNA TGTGCCAGCAGTGATGAGATTTATAGCAATCAGCCCCAGCATTTT.

V is TRBV29-1 and J is TRBJ2-3, with 8 positions matching TRBD2. The V gene's germline CDR1 is SQVTM and CDR2 ANQGSEA. V was clipped by 8 bases and J by 0 bases; unmatched bases: 7. The CDR3 runs to 14 residues. The CDR3 here is CSSKRGSSTDTQYF. CDR3 DNA sequence: TGCAGCTCGAAGCGGGGGAGCAGCACAGATACGCAGTATTTT.

V and J are TRBV10-3 and TRBJ1-1; tentatively, D is TRBD1 (6 bases). V was cut by 4 bases and J by 5 bases, with 14 bases left in between. In germline, CDR1 is ENHRY, CDR2 SYGVKD. The CDR3 has 14 amino acids. For the CDR3, the DNA is TGTGCCATCAGTGTTGGGGGCGGAAGAACTGAAGCTTTCTTT. This codes for CAISVGGGRTEAFF.

The table lists this clone with a few counts. The J gene is TRBJ2-3, the V gene TRBV6-1; 8 positions match TRBD2. The CDR3 is 15 amino acids. After removal of 1 base from V and 1 base from J, the junction contained 1 base not matched to a gene. Germline V lookup: CDR1 MNHNS, CDR2 SASEGT. CDR3 in amino acids: CASSEEAGGTDTQYF. The CDR3 DNA is TGTGCCAGCAGTGAAGAAGCGGGGGGCACAGATACGCAGTATTTT.

The chain links TRBV5-4 to TRBJ1-1; D remains unclear. This CDR3 region has 12 residues. The V end was cut by 4 bases, the J end by 3 bases, with 7 bases between. CDR1 is SGHNT, CDR2 YYREEE, per germline (reference sequence). CDR3: CASSGTDTEAFF. CDR3 nucleotide sequence: TGTGCCAGCAGCGGCACAGACACTGAAGCTTTCTTT.

The chain joins TRBV29-1 to TRBJ1-2; maybe TRBD1 (5 bases). Trimming stripped 7 bases from V and 3 bases from J, with 12 bases between. The CDR3 is 12 amino acids. Germline loops: CDR1 SQVTM, CDR2 ANQGSEA. The DNA for the CDR3 is TGCAGCGATCTCGGGGGGGACTATGGCTACACCTTC. It yields the protein CSDLGGDYGYTF.

Comment on this clone: Within the sample, other DNA sequences also encode this same CDR3. The V gene is TRBV4-1, the J gene TRBJ1-6, with TRBD1 matching 7 bases. The CDR3 runs 18 residues. Germline V gives CDR1 MGHRA, CDR2 YSYEKL. With V trimmed by 4 bases and J by 0 bases, 9 bases remained unmatched. CDR3 sequence reads: CASSPRGQQLSYNSPLHF. CDR3 coding DNA: TGCGCCAGCAGCCCCAGGGGACAGCAGCTCTCCTATAATTCACCCCTCCACTTT.

Here the CDR3 reads CASSLSPGTGYGYTF. Here the CDR3 DNA reads TGTGCCAGCAGTTTATCCCCCGGGACAGGCTATGGCTACACCTTC. This rearrangement joins TRBV27 to TRBJ1-2; 8 nucleotides align to TRBD1. The V segment lost 0 bases and the J segment 4 bases; nucleotides outside the gene matches: 4. The germline gives CDR1 MNHEY, CDR2 SMNVEV (reference sequence). This CDR3 has 15 residues.

The gene calls are TRBV7-9 and TRBJ1-1, with 8 bases identical to TRBD1. The germline V gene encodes CDR1 SEHNR and CDR2 FQNEAQ (reference sequence). V dropped 1 base and J dropped 6; count of bases not matched to a gene: 7. This CDR3 has 15 residues. The CDR3 spells CASSLVGTGNSEAFF. CDR3 sequence (DNA): TGTGCCAGCAGCTTAGTAGGGACAGGAAACTCTGAAGCTTTCTTT.

The chain is built from TRBV19 and TRBJ2-1; D perhaps matches TRBD1 (6 bases). The length of the CDR3 is 17 residues. Germline V lookup: CDR1 LNHDA, CDR2 SQIVND (reference sequence). Trimming left V 5 bases short and J 0 bases short, with 17 bases between. In nucleotides, the CDR3 is TGTGCCAGTAGTGCCTTGGGACACTCGAGCTCCTACAATGAGCAGTTCTTC. Translated: CASSALGHSSSYNEQFF.

The gene calls are TRBV30 and TRBJ1-5, with D perhaps matching TRBD1 (6 bases). CDR3 length: 14 residues. The germline V and J ends were trimmed by 2 bases and 0 bases, with 8 bases remaining between them. Germline loops: CDR1 GTSNPN, CDR2 SVGIG (reference sequence). DNA for the CDR3: TGTGCCTGGAGTCGACAGGCTAGCAATCAGCCCCAGCATTTT. It encodes CAWSRQASNQPQHF.

The chain joins TRBV9 to TRBJ2-5; 9 nucleotides align to TRBD1. Germline V gene lookup returns CDR1 SGDLS and CDR2 YYNGEE. This CDR3 comprises 14 residues. The V segment lost 4 bases and the J segment 7 bases; nucleotides outside the gene matches: 8. CDR3 nucleotides: TGTGCCAGCAGCCCTCGGGACAGGGAGGGGACCCAGTACTTC. Its translation: CASSPRDREGTQYF.

The rearrangement uses TRBV27 and TRBJ1-2; D is uncertain. The V end lost 3 bases, the J end lost 4 bases, and 12 bases lay between the germline ends. The V gene's germline CDR1 is MNHEY and CDR2 SMNVEV (reference sequence). CDR3 length equals 14 residues. In DNA form, the CDR3 reads TGTGCCAGCAGTTTCAGCGGAAACCCCTATGGCTACACCTTC. This translates into CASSFSGNPYGYTF.

The chain recombines TRBV18 with TRBJ1-2, with D perhaps TRBD1 (5 bases). The CDR3 consists of 13 residues. Germline CDR1 and CDR2: KGHSH and LQKENI. V was clipped by 1 base and J by 6 bases, with 9 bases between them. The CDR3 nucleotides are TGTGCCAGCTCACCACTAGGGGAACATGGCTACACCTTC. Amino acid sequence: CASSPLGEHGYTF.

This chain connects TRBV7-3 to TRBJ2-1, with 12 bases matching TRBD2. V shed 5 bases, J shed 8 bases, and the junction held 7 bases outside the gene matches. The CDR3 spans 15 residues. Germline assignment: CDR1 SGHTA and CDR2 FQGTGA. CDR3 in DNA: TGTGCCAGCAGCCCTGGACTAGCGGGGAGAGATGAGCAGTTCTTC. Amino acids: CASSPGLAGRDEQFF.

The genes are TRBV30 and TRBJ1-1, with D maybe TRBD1 (5 bases). Germline V lookup: CDR1 GTSNPN, CDR2 SVGIG (reference sequence). V lost 7 bases and J lost 2, with 17 bases in between. This CDR3 spans 14 amino acids. CDR3 loop: CASQSRGGNTEAFF. Here the CDR3 DNA reads TGTGCCTCCCAATCTCGGGGGGGAAACACTGAAGCTTTCTTT.

This rearrangement joins TRBV5-1 to TRBJ2-3; D gene ambiguous. Trimming took 4 bases from V and 7 from J, leaving 16 bases between them. In germline, CDR1 is SGHRS, CDR2 YFSETQ. This CDR3 region has 14 residues. The CDR3 sequence is CASSPNVGAYTQYF. The CDR3 coding sequence is TGCGCCAGCAGCCCGAACGTCGGAGCATATACGCAGTATTTT.

The rearrangement uses TRBV5-1 and TRBJ2-2, with D uncertain. Germline V gene data show CDR1 as SGHRS and CDR2 as YFSETQ. CDR3 length: 16 residues. V lost 4 bases and J lost 4, with 17 bases in between. DNA for the CDR3: TGCGCCAGCAGCAACCTCCCAGGATATGGCACCGGGGAGCTGTTTTTT. Translating it yields CASSNLPGYGTGELFF.